These 15 T cell receptor beta chains were all obtained from the same sample, sequenced in a study of blood T cell repertoires in COVID-19 (dated by TCRdb to 2020 to 2021). The library was produced with the immunoSEQ multiplex PCR assay. The source is immuneACCESS, and TCRdb retained only in-frame sequences with V and J called. Part of the clones is not carried over; for the studies checked, unresolved V genes explain less than half of this, and the remainder is unexplained. The sample data list around 150,000 clones, and around 84% of these were observed just once. The ten largest clonotypes hold roughly 19% of the sample. Source material: peripheral blood. The receptors here all came from a woman older than 75 with acute or convalescent COVID-19.

The chain couples TRBV4-1 to TRBJ2-1; 12 bases match TRBD2. The germline V gene encodes CDR1 MGHRA and CDR2 YSYEKL. This CDR3 comprises 19 residues. V trimming: 4 bases; J trimming: 0 bases; junction bases outside the gene matches: 10. CDR3 nucleotides: TGCGCCAGCAGCCTCCGGACTAGCGGGACCCAGAGCTCCTACAATGAGCAGTTCTTC. Translation gives CASSLRTSGTQSSYNEQFF.

Only one count was recorded for this clone. One junction end does not reproduce the germline sequence, and a read error may be involved. The gene calls are TRBV12-3 or TRBV12-4 and TRBJ2-3; D remains unclear. This CDR3 region has 11 residues. The CDR3 loop reads CASSFRVQAVF. In nucleotides, the CDR3 is TGTGCCAGCAGTTTTCGAGTCCAGGCTGTTTTT.

This chain links TRBV27 with TRBJ1-2; a weak D match, TRBD1 (5 bases). Germline V gives CDR1 MNHEY, CDR2 SMNVEV (reference sequence). The CDR3 spans 15 residues. The V end was cut by 0 bases, the J end by 4 bases, with 12 bases between. The CDR3 DNA is TGTGCCAGCAGTTTATCTGTCCAGGGATCCTATGGCTACACCTTC. Translating gives CASSLSVQGSYGYTF.

The chain uses TRBV29-1 and TRBJ2-4, with a tentative D call TRBD1 (5 bases). The V and J ends lost 4 bases and 1 base respectively, with 11 bases between them. The germline V gene encodes CDR1 SQVTM and CDR2 ANQGSEA. The CDR3 runs 14 residues. CDR3 loop: CSVGRVGAKNIQYF. The DNA for the CDR3 is TGCAGCGTTGGCAGGGTTGGGGCCAAAAACATTCAGTACTTC.

With respect to this clone: This may stem from a read error, because a much larger clone lies one nucleotide away. The chain has TRBV11-3 and TRBJ1-6, with a possible D match to TRBD1 (6 bases). The length of the CDR3 is 15 residues. Trimming shortened V by 5 bases and J by 0 bases, and 8 bases separated the two germline ends. Per germline, CDR1 SGHNT and CDR2 YENEEA. CDR3: CASSQDSSYNSPLHF. CDR3 nucleotides: TGTGCCAGCAGCCAGGACAGCTCCTATAATTCACCCCTCCACTTT.

The chain couples TRBV5-1 to TRBJ1-4, with D hard to call. The germline V and J ends were trimmed by 5 bases and 0 bases, with 11 bases remaining between them. The germline V gene has CDR1 SGHRS and CDR2 YFSETQ. The length of the CDR3 is 15 residues. In nucleotides, the CDR3 is TGCGCCAGCAGTTTAGCACTTGCAACTAATGAAAAACTGTTTTTT. This encodes CASSLALATNEKLFF.

V usage is TRBV11-2 and J usage is TRBJ2-7; tentatively, D is TRBD2 (6 bases). Trimming left V 2 bases short and J 3 bases short, with 20 bases between. The germline V gene has CDR1 SGHAT and CDR2 FQNNGV. This CDR3 spans 17 amino acids. CDR3 in amino acids: CASSLSVGGASSYEQYF. CDR3 DNA: TGTGCCAGCAGCTTATCTGTCGGCGGGGCCTCCAGCTACGAGCAGTACTTC.

The chain joins TRBV4-2 to TRBJ2-5; D perhaps matches TRBD2 (5 bases). Germline CDR1 is LGHNA and CDR2 is YNFKEQ. The CDR3 consists of 16 residues. The V gene lost 0 bases and the J gene lost 2 bases, with 13 bases spanning the gap. The CDR3 nucleotides read TGTGCCAGCAGCCAAGATCGGCTAGCAAAGCAAGAGACCCAGTACTTC. This translates into CASSQDRLAKQETQYF.

The chain combines TRBV4-1 with TRBJ1-2, with D unclear. Trimming took 0 bases from V and 4 from J, leaving 9 bases between them. CDR3 length: 14 amino acids. Germline V CDR1 and CDR2: MGHRA, YSYEKL. The CDR3: CASSQDTGFYGYTF. CDR3 sequence (DNA): TGCGCCAGCAGCCAAGACACGGGATTCTATGGCTACACCTTC.

The chain joins TRBV9 to TRBJ2-3, with 16 bases lining up with TRBD2. The CDR3 runs to 17 residues. Germline CDR1 SGDLS, CDR2 YYNGEE. V shed 4 bases and J 3 bases; nucleotides not matched to a gene: 5. The DNA of the CDR3 is TGTGCCAGCAGCTCCGGGACTAGCGGGGGGGCGACAGATACGCAGTATTTT. Translation: CASSSGTSGGATDTQYF.

This clone was seen a single time. J is TRBJ2-7 and V is TRBV6-6, with D possibly matching TRBD1 (6 bases). The germline V and J ends were trimmed by 2 bases and 4 bases, with 15 bases remaining between them. CDR1 is MNHNY, CDR2 SVGAGI, per germline (reference sequence). CDR3 length: 15 residues. In DNA, the CDR3 is TGTGCCAGCAGTTACCAACAGGGTCAGAGGTACGAGCAGTACTTC. Protein sequence: CASSYQQGQRYEQYF.

V and J are TRBV10-2 and TRBJ2-5; D ambiguous. Germline-derived CDR1 and CDR2 are WSHSY and SAAADI. The CDR3 is made up of 12 amino acids. V lost 4 bases and J 5 bases, leaving 8 bases between the germline ends. The CDR3 reads CASSVILETQYF. The CDR3 nucleotides are TGCGCCAGCAGTGTTATTTTGGAGACCCAGTACTTC.

The chain couples TRBV6-5 to TRBJ1-5; D is possibly TRBD1 (6 bases). CDR3 length: 16 amino acids. Trimming left V 1 base short and J 2 bases short, with 12 bases between. Germline lookup yields CDR1 MNHEY and CDR2 SVGAGI. CDR3 region: CASSYFGQTRNQPQHF. CDR3 sequence (DNA): TGTGCCAGCAGTTACTTCGGACAGACACGCAATCAGCCCCAGCATTTT.

V usage is TRBV25-1 and J usage is TRBJ1-4; 8 positions match TRBD1. Trimming at V came to 1 base and at J to 8 bases, leaving 6 bases not matched to a gene. The CDR3 runs to 15 residues. Germline loops: CDR1 MGHDK, CDR2 SYGVNS. The CDR3 bases are TGTGCCAGCAGTGAATCAGGGGGCCTTGGGGAAAAACTGTTTTTT. It specifies CASSESGGLGEKLFF.

The genes are TRBV10-1 and TRBJ2-2; 7 bases are a match to TRBD2. The V gene end was trimmed by 10 bases and the J gene end by 1 base; junction bases not matched to a gene: 6. CDR3 length: 14 residues. CDR1 is WNHNN and CDR2 is SYGVQD in the germline V gene (reference sequence). This chain's CDR3 is CATQAGLNTGELFF. The CDR3 nucleotides read TGCGCCACCCAAGCGGGATTGAACACCGGGGAGCTGTTTTTT.